The clone carrying this T cell receptor beta chain showed up just a few times. Participants were aged about 18 to 95 years, lived in 25 or so US areas, and enrolled virtually. Cohorts were assigned according to the clinical history that participants reported. This specimen comes from a study of blood T cell repertoires in COVID-19. This CDR3 contains 15 residues. V lost 3 bases and J 1 base, leaving 13 bases between the germline ends. CDR1 and CDR2 from the germline V gene are DFQATT and SNEGSKA (reference sequence). TCRdb keeps only in-frame clones here, not all; method: immunoSEQ multiplex PCR. The sample shows more than 300,000 clones, around 89% of them seen only once.

This chain joins TRBV20-1 and TRBJ1-5, with D tentatively TRBD1 (5 bases). Source material: PBMCs or T cells enriched from blood (not recorded which). The TCR was taken from a woman under 30 who had recovered from COVID-19. The CDR3 DNA reads as TGCAGTGCTAGTCGGGGGTTAGGGAGCAATCAGCCCCAGCATTTT. Its protein product is CSASRGLGSNQPQHF.